The clone carrying this TCR beta chain has ten or more counts. Antigen unknown. Likely a read error: the CDR3 ends without its conserved phenylalanine or tryptophan. As TCR cDNA was made by 5'RACE template switching, a universal primer site and UMIs were added. Via MiXCR, TCRdb re-called the 5' RACE reads, giving one row per CDR3 protein. The sample carries 250,000 or so distinct CDR3 sequences, more than 3.5% recorded once. This record belongs to a study of T cells after yellow fever vaccination. The study, taken as a whole, reports: CD4 and CD8 compartments shared a small share of clonotypes. Among primary-vaccination clones, most reappeared after the booster, at almost 98% for CD4 and 88% for CD8. Within FACS-sorted repertoires, abundant clonotypes contaminating from the bulk population could be present.

The CDR3 loop spans 15 amino acids. V lost 0 bases and J lost 0, with 3 bases in between. Germline CDR1 reads ENHRY; CDR2 reads SYGVKD. The material was PBMCs, obtained 15 days after the yellow fever booster vaccination. V and J are TRBV10-3 and TRBJ2-6; D unclear. The sequence was obtained from a man between 18 and 29 years old who received the YFV17D yellow fever vaccine. The CDR3 DNA sequence: TGTGCCATCAGTGAGTCCAGCTCTGGGGCCAACGTCCTGACTCTC. Translating it yields CAISESSSGANVLTL.